Below, 19 T cell receptor beta chains from the same sample are listed, as sequenced in a study of shared clonotypes between healthy human individuals (dated by TCRdb to 2019 to 2021). To prepare the library, the immunoSEQ multiplex PCR assay was applied. The table comes from immuneACCESS by way of TCRdb, which keeps in-frame sequences with V and J called. Part of the clones is missing from these tables; in studies checked, under half for an unresolved V gene and the rest for unknown reasons. Present in this sample are some 1 million clones, around four fifths of which were seen just once. Together, the top ten hold around 1.5% of the sample. The sample taken for sequencing was memory CD4+ T cells sorted from blood. The cell subset or site label, read with the paper, signifies: CD45RA-negative fraction. Every receptor here comes from a man aged 18 to 35 in good health.

The rearrangement links TRBV2 to TRBJ2-7; 12 positions match TRBD2. V was clipped by 6 bases and J by 5 bases; unmatched bases: 5. The CDR3 totals 14 residues. Germline lookup yields CDR1 SNHLY and CDR2 FYNNEI. CDR3 protein: CASRLAGGSNEQYF. CDR3 DNA sequence: TGTGCCAGCAGACTAGCGGGAGGAAGTAACGAGCAGTACTTC.

This clone turned up a few times. This chain links TRBV5-1 with TRBJ1-6; 7 nucleotides align to TRBD1. This CDR3 contains 16 residues. Germline V gene data show CDR1 as SGHRS and CDR2 as YFSETQ. Trimming at V came to 4 bases and at J to 2 bases, leaving 6 bases not matched to a gene. CDR3 bases: TGCGCCAGCAGCCTGGGACAGCGCACCTATAATTCACCCCTCCACTTT. Translation gives CASSLGQRTYNSPLHF.

This chain uses TRBV28 with TRBJ1-4; D not certain. The CDR3 has 13 amino acids. Germline CDR1 reads MDHEN; CDR2 reads SYDVKM. V dropped 5 bases and J dropped 4 bases, with 8 bases sitting between them. The CDR3 nucleotides read TGTGCCAGCAGTCGCGGGATTAATGAAAAACTGTTTTTT. Its protein is CASSRGINEKLFF.

The rearrangement uses TRBV6-1 and TRBJ1-4, with 10 bases lining up with TRBD1. The germline V gene has CDR1 MNHNS and CDR2 SASEGT. The V segment lost 5 bases and the J segment 5 bases; nucleotides outside the gene matches: 5. The CDR3 contains 15 residues. The CDR3 is CASSSGQGTNEKLFF. CDR3 DNA: TGTGCCAGCAGTTCGGGACAGGGGACAAATGAAAAACTGTTTTTT.

The chain carries TRBV2 and TRBJ2-6; 7 bases align to TRBD1. The trim removed 4 bases at V and 1 base at J, leaving 4 bases unmatched. The CDR3 length is 16 residues. Germline CDR1 SNHLY, CDR2 FYNNEI. The CDR3 sequence: CASSVIQGSGANVLTF. The CDR3 DNA is TGTGCCAGCAGTGTAATACAGGGGTCTGGGGCCAACGTCCTGACTTTC.

The V and J genes are TRBV28 and TRBJ2-5, with 7 positions matching TRBD1. The CDR3 consists of 16 residues. CDR1 is MDHEN and CDR2 is SYDVKM in the germline V gene. The V segment lost 2 bases and the J segment 5 bases; nucleotides outside the gene matches: 11. The CDR3 is CASSLGGQDNKETQYF. The CDR3 DNA reads TGTGCCAGCAGTTTAGGTGGACAGGACAATAAGGAGACCCAGTACTTC.

V gene TRBV2 combines with J gene TRBJ2-3; no definite D call. Trimming left V 1 base short and J 3 bases short, with 8 bases between. The CDR3 consists of 14 residues. Germline loops: CDR1 SNHLY, CDR2 FYNNEI. CDR3 sequence: CASSEGKKTDTQYF. Written as DNA, the CDR3 is TGTGCCAGCAGTGAAGGCAAGAAGACAGATACGCAGTATTTT. The full variable domain, its missing parts supplied by reference TRBV2 and TRBJ2-3, is EPEVTQTPSHQVTQMGQEVILRCVPISNHLYFYWYRQILGQKVEFLVSFYNNEISEKSEIFDDQFSVERPDGSNFTLKIRSTKLEDSAMYFCASSEGKKTDTQYFGPGTRLTVL.

This chain connects TRBV21-1 to TRBJ2-5; the D call of TRBD2 is as the table states it, not checked on the DNA. TRBV21-1 is designated a pseudogene. This CDR3 is built from 20 residues. CDR3 residues: CASSKGVPFRTPRYQETQYF. The CDR3 DNA reads as TGTGCCAGCAGCAAAGGAGTGCCATTTCGGACTCCGAGGTACCAAGAGACCCAGTACTTC.

CDR3 DNA sequence: TGTGCCAGCAGCCTCTCTCGGGGGGCTAGGGAGACCCAGTACTTC. Translated: CASSLSRGARETQYF. This chain connects TRBV27 to TRBJ2-5; possible D gene TRBD2, 7 bases. This CDR3 region has 15 residues. Deletions cut 6 bases from V and 5 bases from J, with 19 bases between. In germline, CDR1 is MNHEY, CDR2 SMNVEV (reference sequence).

This clone was counted a few times. The chain has TRBV11-1 and TRBJ1-2; D is unresolved. The CDR3 runs to 12 residues. Germline V gene sequence: CDR1 SGHAT, CDR2 FQDESV (reference sequence). Trimming took off 5 bases at V and 6 bases at J, with 10 bases between the two ends. In nucleotides, the CDR3 is TGTGCCAGCAGCATAGACACCAATGGCTACACCTTC. This codes for CASSIDTNGYTF.

CDR3 bases: TGTGCCAGCAGTTTCGGCAGGGGTAAAGAAAAACTGTTTTTT. This gives the protein CASSFGRGKEKLFF. The chain carries TRBV27 and TRBJ1-4; D perhaps matches TRBD1 (6 bases). Trimming cost V 3 bases and J 8 bases, with 13 bases left between them. Germline assignment: CDR1 MNHEY and CDR2 SMNVEV (reference sequence). CDR3 size: 14 residues.

In nucleotides, the CDR3 is TGCGCCAGCAGCTTGGAGGGCGGGGGGCCCTCTCGTGAGCAGTTCTTC. Translation: CASSLEGGGPSREQFF. The V gene is TRBV5-1, the J gene TRBJ2-1; 8 nucleotides line up with TRBD2. V was pared by 0 bases and J by 9 bases, with 11 bases of the junction left unmatched. This CDR3 has 16 residues. CDR1 and CDR2 from the germline V gene are SGHRS and YFSETQ.

V and J are TRBV6-1 and TRBJ2-7, with D unclear. V lost 4 bases and J lost 3, with 13 bases in between. From germline, CDR1 is MNHNS and CDR2 SASEGT. The length of the CDR3 is 14 residues. CDR3 sequence: CASSAGPASYEQYF. The CDR3 nucleotides are TGTGCCAGCAGTGCTGGACCCGCAAGCTACGAGCAGTACTTC.

V usage is TRBV9 and J usage is TRBJ2-2; 9 bases agree with TRBD2. The CDR3 has 16 amino acids. Germline-derived CDR1 and CDR2 are SGDLS and YYNGEE. J lost 2 bases, V lost 4 bases, and 6 bases had no gene match. The CDR3 loop reads CASSFRGGANTGELFF. CDR3 sequence (DNA): TGTGCCAGCAGCTTTCGCGGGGGGGCCAACACCGGGGAGCTGTTTTTT.

This clone turned up a few times. The rearrangement joins TRBV5-1 to TRBJ2-7; D remains ambiguous. This CDR3 has 14 residues. V dropped 0 bases and J dropped 0 bases, with 7 bases sitting between them. The germline V gene encodes CDR1 SGHRS and CDR2 YFSETQ. CDR3 sequence (DNA): TGCGCCAGCAGCTTGGCCGTTCCCTCCTACGAGCAGTACTTC. This sequence encodes CASSLAVPSYEQYF.

This chain uses TRBV5-4 with TRBJ2-5; 9 positions match TRBD2. Germline V gene lookup returns CDR1 SGHNT and CDR2 YYREEE (reference sequence). The CDR3 covers 14 residues. Trimming cost V 3 bases and J 5 bases; bases outside gene matches: 5. The CDR3 loop is CASSSAGGRETQYF. The CDR3 DNA sequence: TGTGCCAGCAGCTCGGCGGGGGGGCGGGAGACCCAGTACTTC.

The genes are TRBV7-8 and TRBJ1-6; D remains unclear. V lost 1 base to trimming and J lost 8 bases, with 3 bases between them. Germline loops: CDR1 SGHVS, CDR2 FQNEAQ. There are 12 residues in the CDR3. The CDR3 loop is CASSLDDSPLHF. CDR3 in DNA: TGTGCCAGCAGCTTAGACGATTCACCCCTCCACTTT.

The chain carries TRBV30 and TRBJ2-7; D is uncertain. The germline V and J ends were trimmed by 0 bases and 7 bases, with 13 bases remaining between them. Germline values: CDR1 GTSNPN, CDR2 SVGIG (reference sequence). The CDR3 has 13 residues. The CDR3 reads CAWSVSSTREQYF. The CDR3 DNA reads as TGTGCCTGGAGTGTATCTTCTACGCGGGAGCAGTACTTC.

The J gene is TRBJ2-1, the V gene TRBV2; either TRBD1 or TRBD2 may fit D (5 bases each). V was clipped by 5 bases and J by 4 bases, with 15 bases between them. The CDR3 is 15 residues long. Germline V gene data show CDR1 as SNHLY and CDR2 as FYNNEI. The DNA for the CDR3 is TGTGCCAGCAGTCGCCTCGGGACGGGATACAATGAGCAGTTCTTC. Translating it yields CASSRLGTGYNEQFF. Using reference TRBV2 and TRBJ2-1 for the parts outside the CDR3, the full variable domain is EPEVTQTPSHQVTQMGQEVILRCVPISNHLYFYWYRQILGQKVEFLVSFYNNEISEKSEIFDDQFSVERPDGSNFTLKIRSTKLEDSAMYFCASSRLGTGYNEQFFGPGTRLTVL.